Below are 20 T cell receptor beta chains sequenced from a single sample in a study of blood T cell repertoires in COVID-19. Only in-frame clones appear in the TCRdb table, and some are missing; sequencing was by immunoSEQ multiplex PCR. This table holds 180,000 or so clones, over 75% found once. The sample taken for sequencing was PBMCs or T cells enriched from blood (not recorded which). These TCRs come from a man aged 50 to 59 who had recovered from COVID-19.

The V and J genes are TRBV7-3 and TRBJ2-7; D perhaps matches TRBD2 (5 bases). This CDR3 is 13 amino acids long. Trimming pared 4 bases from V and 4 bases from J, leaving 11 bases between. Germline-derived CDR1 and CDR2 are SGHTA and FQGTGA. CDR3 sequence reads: CASSSSRGYEQYF. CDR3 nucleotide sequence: TGTGCCAGCAGCTCTTCCCGGGGTTACGAGCAGTACTTC.

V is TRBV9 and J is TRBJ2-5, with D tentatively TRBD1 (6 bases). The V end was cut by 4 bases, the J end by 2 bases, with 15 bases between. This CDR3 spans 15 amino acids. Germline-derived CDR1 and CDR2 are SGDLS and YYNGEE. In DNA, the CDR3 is TGTGCCAGCAGCTTCCTAGGGGGTACACAAGAGACCCAGTACTTC. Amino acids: CASSFLGGTQETQYF.

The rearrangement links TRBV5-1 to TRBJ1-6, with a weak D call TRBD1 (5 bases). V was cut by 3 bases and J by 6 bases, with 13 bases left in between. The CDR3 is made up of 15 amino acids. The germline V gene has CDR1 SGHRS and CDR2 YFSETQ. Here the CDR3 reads CASSWEGSSNSPLHF. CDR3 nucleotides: TGCGCCAGCAGCTGGGAGGGGTCTAGTAATTCACCCCTCCACTTT.

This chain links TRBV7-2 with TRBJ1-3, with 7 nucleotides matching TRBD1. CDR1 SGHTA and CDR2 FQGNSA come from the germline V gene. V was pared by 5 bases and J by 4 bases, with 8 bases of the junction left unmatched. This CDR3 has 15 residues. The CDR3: CASSRKGAGGNTIYF. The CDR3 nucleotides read TGTGCCAGCAGCCGCAAGGGGGCTGGAGGAAACACCATATATTTT.

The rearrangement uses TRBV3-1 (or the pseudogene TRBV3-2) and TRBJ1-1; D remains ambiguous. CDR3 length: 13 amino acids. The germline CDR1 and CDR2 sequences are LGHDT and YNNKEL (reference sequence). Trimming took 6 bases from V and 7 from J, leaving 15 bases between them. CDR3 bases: TGTGCCAGCAGTGCCGTCCCCGGAGGTGAAGCTTTCTTT. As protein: CASSAVPGGEAFF.

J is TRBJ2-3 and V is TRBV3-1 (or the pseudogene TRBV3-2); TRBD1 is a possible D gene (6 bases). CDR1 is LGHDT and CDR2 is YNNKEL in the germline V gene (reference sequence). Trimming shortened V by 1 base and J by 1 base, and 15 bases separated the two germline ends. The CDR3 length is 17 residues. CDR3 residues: CASSQGRTAIGTDTQYF. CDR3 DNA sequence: TGTGCCAGCAGCCAAGGGAGGACAGCTATAGGCACAGATACGCAGTATTTT.

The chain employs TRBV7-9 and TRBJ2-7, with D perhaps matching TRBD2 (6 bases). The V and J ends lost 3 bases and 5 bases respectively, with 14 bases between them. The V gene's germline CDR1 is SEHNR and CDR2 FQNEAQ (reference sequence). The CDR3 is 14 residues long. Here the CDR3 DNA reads TGTGCCAGCAGCTTTCACTGGGAGGCCGACGAGCAGTACTTC. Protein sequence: CASSFHWEADEQYF.

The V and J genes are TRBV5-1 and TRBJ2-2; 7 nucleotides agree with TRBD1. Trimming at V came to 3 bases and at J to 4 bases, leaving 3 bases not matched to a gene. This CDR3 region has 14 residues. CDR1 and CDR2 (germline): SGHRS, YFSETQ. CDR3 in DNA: TGCGCCAGCAGCTCCAACAGGGGCACCGGGGAGCTGTTTTTT. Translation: CASSSNRGTGELFF.

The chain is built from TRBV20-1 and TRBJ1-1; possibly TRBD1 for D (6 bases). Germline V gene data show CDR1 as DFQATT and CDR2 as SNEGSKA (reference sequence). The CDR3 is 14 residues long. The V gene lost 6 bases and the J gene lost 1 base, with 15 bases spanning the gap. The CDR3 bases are TGCAGTGCCAGTGGCGGCAGGGGGAACACTGAAGCTTTCTTT. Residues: CSASGGRGNTEAFF.

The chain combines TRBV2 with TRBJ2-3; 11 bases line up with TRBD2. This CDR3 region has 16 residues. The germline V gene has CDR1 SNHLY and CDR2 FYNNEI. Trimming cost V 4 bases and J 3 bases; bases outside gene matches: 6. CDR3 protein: CASSARTSGSTDTQYF. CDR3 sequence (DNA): TGTGCCAGCAGTGCCCGAACTAGCGGGAGTACAGATACGCAGTATTTT.

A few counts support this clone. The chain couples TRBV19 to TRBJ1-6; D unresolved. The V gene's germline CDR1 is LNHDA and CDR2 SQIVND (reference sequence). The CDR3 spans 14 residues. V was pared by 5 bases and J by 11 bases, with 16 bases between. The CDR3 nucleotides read TGTGCCAGTAGTCCGGGAGGGAGTGATCCACCCCTCCACTTT. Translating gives CASSPGGSDPPLHF.

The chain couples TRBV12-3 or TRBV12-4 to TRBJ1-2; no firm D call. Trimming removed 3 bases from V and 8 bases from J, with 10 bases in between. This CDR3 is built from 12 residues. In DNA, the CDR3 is TGTGCCAGCAGTTTGGGAGATGGAGGCTACACCTTC. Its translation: CASSLGDGGYTF.

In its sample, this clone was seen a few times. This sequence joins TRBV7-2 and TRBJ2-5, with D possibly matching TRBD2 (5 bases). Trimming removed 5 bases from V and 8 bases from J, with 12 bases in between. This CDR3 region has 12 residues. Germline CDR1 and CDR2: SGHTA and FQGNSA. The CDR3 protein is CASSVDRLTQYF. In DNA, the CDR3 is TGTGCCAGCAGCGTAGATAGACTAACCCAGTACTTC.

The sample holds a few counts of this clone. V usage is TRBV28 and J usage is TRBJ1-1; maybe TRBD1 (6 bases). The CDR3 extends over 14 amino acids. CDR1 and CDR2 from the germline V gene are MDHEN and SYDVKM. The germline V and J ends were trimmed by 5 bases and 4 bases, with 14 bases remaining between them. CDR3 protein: CASSQLLGGTEAFF. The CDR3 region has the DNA TGTGCCAGCAGTCAACTCTTAGGGGGCACTGAAGCTTTCTTT.

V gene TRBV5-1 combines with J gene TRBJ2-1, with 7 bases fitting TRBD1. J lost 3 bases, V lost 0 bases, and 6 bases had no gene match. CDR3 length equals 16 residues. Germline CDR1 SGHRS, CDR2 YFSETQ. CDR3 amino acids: CASSLVGGDVYNEQFF. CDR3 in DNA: TGCGCCAGCAGCTTGGTAGGGGGCGATGTCTACAATGAGCAGTTCTTC.

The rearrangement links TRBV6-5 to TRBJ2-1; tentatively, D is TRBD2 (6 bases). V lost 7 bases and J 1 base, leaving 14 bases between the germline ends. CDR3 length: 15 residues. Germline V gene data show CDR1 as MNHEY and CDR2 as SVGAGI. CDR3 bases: TGTGCCAGCAAACATTTGACTAGTTCCTACAATGAGCAGTTCTTC. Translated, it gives CASKHLTSSYNEQFF.

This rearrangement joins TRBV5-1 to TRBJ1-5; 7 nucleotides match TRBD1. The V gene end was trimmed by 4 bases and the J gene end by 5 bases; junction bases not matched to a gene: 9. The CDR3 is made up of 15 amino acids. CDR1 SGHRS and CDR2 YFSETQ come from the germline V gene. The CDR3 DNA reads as TGCGCCAGCAGCGCGGAGGGACAGCAGTATCAGCCCCAGCATTTT. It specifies CASSAEGQQYQPQHF.

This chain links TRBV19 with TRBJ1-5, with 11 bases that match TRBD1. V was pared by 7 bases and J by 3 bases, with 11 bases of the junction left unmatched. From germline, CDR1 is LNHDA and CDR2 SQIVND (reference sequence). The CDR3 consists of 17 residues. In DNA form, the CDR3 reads TGTGCCAGTACCGAGAGGGGGACAGGGGGTAACAATCAGCCCCAGCATTTT. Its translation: CASTERGTGGNNQPQHF.

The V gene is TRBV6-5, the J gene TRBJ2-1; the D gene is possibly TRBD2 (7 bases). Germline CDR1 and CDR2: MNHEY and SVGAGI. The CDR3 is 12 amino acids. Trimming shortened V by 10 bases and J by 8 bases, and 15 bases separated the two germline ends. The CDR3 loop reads CATHRGADEQFF. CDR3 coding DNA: TGTGCCACCCACCGGGGGGCCGATGAGCAGTTCTTC.

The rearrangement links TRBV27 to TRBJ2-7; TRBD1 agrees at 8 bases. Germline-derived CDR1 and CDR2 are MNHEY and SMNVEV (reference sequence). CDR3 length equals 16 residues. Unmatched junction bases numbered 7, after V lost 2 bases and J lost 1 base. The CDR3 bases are TGTGCCAGCAGTTTACGGACAGGGTTAAGATCCTACGAGCAGTACTTC. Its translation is CASSLRTGLRSYEQYF.